The subject of this entry is one T cell receptor beta chain. Authors' processing steps: Estimated nucleated cell counts came from reference gene primer amplification. TCRdb's copy holds only in-frame clones and misses some; the assay was immunoSEQ multiplex PCR. The V and J calls and the clone size are those of that table, but D and trimming were determined from the DNA. Among some 90,000 clones listed, roughly 90% were seen once. The entry originates in a study of blood T cell repertoires in COVID-19. For the study at large: Specimens from acute and convalescent COVID-19 originated in the United States, Italy and Spain.

The source of this sequence is a man aged 50 to 60 with COVID-19, enrolled during active disease. Sequenced: peripheral blood.

As DNA, the CDR3 is TGCAGTGCTAGTAGGCTAGCGCATGAGCAGTACTTC. This codes for CSASRLAHEQYF. This chain uses TRBV20-1 with TRBJ2-7; the D gene is possibly TRBD2 (6 bases). The ends were cut back, 3 bases at V and 7 bases at J, with 13 bases in the middle. The CDR3 contains 12 residues. Germline V gene data show CDR1 as DFQATT and CDR2 as SNEGSKA (reference sequence).